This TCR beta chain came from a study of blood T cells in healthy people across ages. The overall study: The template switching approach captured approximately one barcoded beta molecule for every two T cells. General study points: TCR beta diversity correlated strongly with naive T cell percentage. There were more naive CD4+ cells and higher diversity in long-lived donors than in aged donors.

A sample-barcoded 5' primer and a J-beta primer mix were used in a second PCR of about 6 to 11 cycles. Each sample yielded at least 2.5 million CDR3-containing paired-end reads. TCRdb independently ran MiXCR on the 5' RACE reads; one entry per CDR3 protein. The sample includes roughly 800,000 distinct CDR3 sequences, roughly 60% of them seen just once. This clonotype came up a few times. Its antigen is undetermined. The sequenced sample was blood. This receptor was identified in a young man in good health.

The CDR3 coding sequence is TGTGCCAGCGGTTCAGGGAGGTACACAGATACGCAGTATTTT. Its translation: CASGSGRYTDTQYF. The chain couples TRBV11-3 to TRBJ2-3; the D gene is possibly TRBD2 (6 bases). V lost 8 bases, J lost 2 bases, and 14 bases lay in between. Germline assignment: CDR1 SGHNT and CDR2 YENEEA. The CDR3 runs 14 residues.